A selection of T cell receptor beta chains follows, all from one sample in a study of CDR3 diversity in severe acne. One entry per CDR3 protein results from TCRdb running MiXCR on the PCR reads. The repertoire holds about 90,000 distinct CDR3 sequences, with roughly 49% as singletons. Material: blood. These receptors all stem from a male donor with severe acne vulgaris. Each CDR3 is given with its conserved first and last residue. The order of the fields is J gene, D gene, clone size, V gene, CDR3 protein, CDR3 DNA. D genes are given only for firm matches. Size values are once, few and many counts, or a class for expanded clones, and some rows have none.

TRBJ1-2	TRBD1	NA	TRBV13	CASSFFKGQSYGYTF	TGTGCCAGCAGCTTTTTTAAGGGACAGAGTTATGGCTACACCTTC
TRBJ1-2	TRBD1	NA	TRBV24-1	CATSDPGQGGGYTF	TGTGCCACCAGTGACCCGGGACAGGGTGGGGGCTACACCTTC
TRBJ2-1	NA	many	TRBV24-1	CATSDTRPGHNEQFF	TGTGCCACCAGTGATACACGTCCGGGACACAATGAGCAGTTCTTC
TRBJ1-4	NA	NA	TRBV20-1	CSARQTTNEKLFF	TGCAGTGCTAGACAGACAACTAATGAAAAATTGTTTTTT
TRBJ2-1	NA	many	TRBV2	CASRLRGGHNEQFF	TGTGCCAGCAGGCTTAGGGGCGGGCACAATGAGCAGTTCTTC
TRBJ1-2	TRBD1	few	TRBV7-3	CASSSGQGEGYTF	TGTGCCAGCAGCTCTGGACAGGGGGAAGGCTACACCTTC
TRBJ1-5	TRBD1	few	TRBV25-1	CASSDTGGEGNQPQHF	TGTGCCAGCAGTGATACAGGGGGGGAAGGCAATCAGCCCCAGCATTTT
TRBJ2-6	NA	NA	TRBV24-1	CASMGGSGANVLTF	TGTGCCAGCATGGGGGGATCTGGGGCCAACGTCCTGACTTTC
TRBJ1-1	NA	many	TRBV19	CASSVRAEAFF	TGTGCCAGTAGTGTCAGGGCCGAAGCTTTCTTT
TRBJ2-3	TRBD2	NA	TRBV7-4	CASSRLAAPGTQYF	TGTGCCAGCAGTCGACTAGCGGCACCGGGTACGCAGTATTTT
TRBJ2-7	TRBD2	NA	TRBV20-1	CSARRPSGGYEQYF	TGCAGTGCTAGACGGCCTAGCGGAGGTTACGAGCAGTACTTC
TRBJ1-2	TRBD1	NA	TRBV28	CASSVTTGELDYGYTF	TGTGCCAGCAGTGTTACGACAGGGGAGCTTGACTATGGCTACACCTTC
TRBJ2-1	NA	few	TRBV11-1	CASSLVWNNEQFF	TGTGCCAGCAGCTTAGTTTGGAACAATGAGCAGTTCTTC
TRBJ2-5	NA	few	TRBV3-1	CASSRGIETQYF	TGTGCCAGCAGCCGGGGGATAGAGACCCAGTACTTC
TRBJ1-3	NA	NA	TRBV25-1	CAVFGGGPGNTIYF	TGTGCCGTCTTTGGTGGGGGGCCTGGAAACACCATATATTTT
TRBJ2-1	TRBD1	few	TRBV6-2/TRBV6-3	CASSSGQGRVTDEQFF	TGTGCCAGCAGTTCCGGACAGGGTAGGGTGACCGATGAGCAGTTCTTC
TRBJ1-2	TRBD1	NA	TRBV12-3/TRBV12-4	CASSLGQGKHGYTF	TGTGCCAGCAGCTTGGGACAGGGGAAGCATGGCTACACCTTC
TRBJ2-2	NA	few	TRBV2	CASRPLQSTTGELFF	TGTGCCAGCAGGCCCCTACAGAGTACCACCGGGGAGCTGTTTTTT
TRBJ2-3	NA	NA	TRBV7-3	CASSHGGVDTQYF	TGTGCCAGCAGCCACGGGGGCGTAGATACGCAGTATTTT
TRBJ2-1	TRBD2	NA	TRBV6-5	CASSDGTSGRNEQFF	TGTGCCAGCAGCGATGGGACTAGCGGGAGGAATGAGCAGTTCTTC
TRBJ2-7	TRBD2	many	TRBV4-1	CASSQVTSGLSYEQYF	TGCGCCAGCAGCCAAGTGACTAGCGGCCTCTCCTACGAGCAGTACTTC
TRBJ2-1	TRBD2	NA	TRBV11-3	CASSPRGGPYNEQLF	TGTGCCAGCAGCCCACGGGGGGGCCCCTACAATGAGCAGCTCTTC
TRBJ2-5	NA	NA	TRBV25-1	CASSVSLAQETQYF	TGTGCCAGCAGTGTTTCCCTAGCGCAAGAGACCCAGTACTTC
TRBJ2-1	TRBD2	NA	TRBV24-1	CATSDPSGSSGHEQFF	TGTGCCACCAGTGATCCTAGCGGGAGCTCGGGCCATGAGCAGTTCTTC
TRBJ1-5	NA	once	TRBV10-2	CASSLSYDSNQPQHF	TGCGCCAGCAGTTTATCGTATGACAGCAATCAGCCCCAGCATTTT
TRBJ1-1	NA	NA	TRBV20-1	CSAATDMDTEAFF	TGCAGTGCTGCGACTGATATGGACACTGAAGCCTTCTTT
TRBJ2-7	NA	NA	TRBV20-1	CSVTEPTVREQYF	TGCAGTGTGACCGAACCCACGGTTCGGGAGCAGTACTTC
TRBJ2-2	TRBD2	NA	TRBV7-3	CASSLTSGTGELFF	TGTGCCAGCAGCCTTACTAGCGGCACCGGGGAGCTGTTTTTT
TRBJ2-2	TRBD2	NA	TRBV10-3	CAISEGRGAGELFF	TGTGCCATCAGTGAAGGGAGGGGTGCCGGGGAGCTGTTTTTT
TRBJ1-6	NA	NA	TRBV2	CAQRDSPLHF	TGTGCTCAGCGGGATTCACCCCTCCACTTT
TRBJ2-5	NA	NA	TRBV25-1	CASSERESETQYF	TGTGCCAGCAGTGAACGTGAGTCGGAGACCCAGTACTTC
TRBJ1-1	NA	NA	TRBV29-1	CSVEVGWNTEAFF	TGCAGCGTTGAAGTCGGGTGGAACACTGAAGCTTTCTTT
TRBJ2-1	TRBD1	few	TRBV7-3	CASSPTGGDYNEQFF	TGTGCCAGCAGCCCCACAGGGGGTGACTACAATGAGCAGTTCTTC
TRBJ2-3	NA	many	TRBV3-1	CASSQGDLTSDTQYF	TGTGCCAGCAGCCAGGGGGACCTGACGTCAGATACGCAGTATTTT
TRBJ2-1	TRBD1	few	TRBV6-4	CASSDSGDRGVNEQFF	TGTGCCAGCAGTGACTCGGGGGACAGGGGCGTCAATGAGCAGTTCTTC
TRBJ2-3	NA	many	TRBV7-2	CASSPDYLSTDTQYF	TGTGCCAGCAGCCCAGACTACCTTAGCACAGATACGCAGTATTTT
TRBJ2-7	NA	NA	TRBV7-6	CASSPLGGGSSYEQYF	TGTGCCAGCAGCCCCCTGGGGGGCGGCAGCTCCTACGAGCAGTACTTC
TRBJ1-3	NA	few	TRBV5-4	CASSLLGGNTIYF	TGTGCCAGCAGCTTATTGGGGGGAAACACCATATATTTT